The T cell receptor beta chain under discussion was sequenced for a study of cytomegalovirus exposure and HLA in healthy donors. Study conclusions and caveats: Investigators reported 150 to 200 TCR beta chains as tied to cytomegalovirus. Donor immune exposure was known only as CMV serostatus. The study carried out a later analysis of TCR beta sequences. It associated around 17,000 of them with specific HLA alleles at a false discovery rate of 0.05.

About this clone itself: Its cognate antigen is unknown.

Amplification used 60 Vbeta primers and 13 Jbeta primers. Libraries were prepared by immunoSEQ multiplex PCR; TCRdb keeps only in-frame clonotypes and omits some of them. This sample has fewer than 200,000 clones, with around 85% found just once. The CDR3 length is 15 residues. CDR1 is SGHDT and CDR2 is YYEEEE in the germline V gene. Germline trimming cut 1 base from V and 5 bases from J; bases unmatched to any gene: 8. The sequenced sample consisted of PBMCs. This receptor was identified in a man aged 35 to 55 in good health and CMV-seronegative. The rearrangement uses TRBV5-6 and TRBJ2-7; 8 bases are shared with TRBD1. CDR3 coding DNA: TGTGCCAGCAGCTTGCGACAGGGGATCATCCACGAGCAGTACTTC. Translating it yields CASSLRQGIIHEQYF.